The 25 T cell receptor beta chains listed next were all sequenced from one sample in a study of shared clonotypes between healthy human individuals. CD45RO negativity and positive selection for CCR7 defined naive CD8 cells, a population that excluded terminally differentiated effector memory CD45RA+ cells. TCRdb's table, derived via immunoSEQ multiplex PCR, lists solely in-frame clones and lacks some. Of some 2,000,000 clones listed, roughly 94% were seen once; the top ten hold 1.1%. Sequenced sample: naive CD8+ T cells sorted from blood. Source of these receptors: a man aged 18-30 years in good health.

The V call is TRBV9, the J call TRBJ2-7; tentative D call: TRBD1 (5 bases). Trimming left V 0 bases short and J 6 bases short, with 13 bases between. From germline, CDR1 is SGDLS and CDR2 YYNGEE. CDR3 length: 14 amino acids. The CDR3 loop is CASSVGVGDAEQYF. In DNA, the CDR3 is TGTGCCAGCAGCGTAGGGGTAGGGGATGCCGAGCAGTACTTC.

The V and J genes are TRBV4-3 and TRBJ2-2; D is ambiguous. There are 15 residues in the CDR3. CDR1 and CDR2 (germline): LGHNA, YSLEER. V dropped 0 bases and J dropped 3 bases, with 8 bases sitting between them. The CDR3 reads CASSQESVYTGELFF. DNA for the CDR3: TGCGCCAGCAGCCAAGAAAGCGTTTACACCGGGGAGCTGTTTTTT.

The chain combines TRBV5-4 with TRBJ2-7, with TRBD1 identical over 9 bases. CDR3 length equals 16 residues. With 4 bases clipped from V and 0 bases from J, the junction kept 8 bases outside the gene matches. The V gene's germline CDR1 is SGHNT and CDR2 YYREEE (reference sequence). Here the CDR3 reads CASSPGDRAGSYEQYF. CDR3 DNA sequence: TGTGCCAGCAGCCCAGGGGACAGGGCTGGCTCCTACGAGCAGTACTTC.

J is TRBJ1-2 and V is TRBV6-5, with TRBD1 identical over 7 bases. The germline V gene has CDR1 MNHEY and CDR2 SVGAGI. This CDR3 has 13 residues. The V and J ends lost 5 bases and 2 bases, in that order; junction bases with no gene match: 2. CDR3 coding DNA: TGTGCCAGCAGTACACAGGGGAACTATGGCTACACCTTC. Translated: CASSTQGNYGYTF.

The chain links TRBV27 to TRBJ1-1, with a tentative D call TRBD1 (6 bases). This CDR3 spans 14 amino acids. Trimming took off 2 bases at V and 4 bases at J, with 11 bases between the two ends. CDR1 and CDR2 (germline): MNHEY, SMNVEV (reference sequence). CDR3 sequence (DNA): TGTGCCAGCAGTTTACGACAGGCCGGCACTGAAGCTTTCTTT. Translating it yields CASSLRQAGTEAFF.

The chain is built from TRBV30 and TRBJ1-5; D gene uncertain. V was trimmed by 0 bases and J by 10 bases, leaving 10 bases between them. CDR3 length: 12 amino acids. Germline CDR1 and CDR2: GTSNPN and SVGIG (reference sequence). The CDR3 DNA reads as TGTGCCTGGAGTGTAGGTGTGCTTCCCCAGCATTTT. As protein: CAWSVGVLPQHF.

The V and J genes are TRBV4-1 and TRBJ1-4; D call uncertain. Germline CDR1 MGHRA, CDR2 YSYEKL. This CDR3 contains 14 residues. Trimming took 1 base from V and 2 from J, leaving 5 bases between them. CDR3 sequence reads: CASSQAGTNEKLFF. As DNA, the CDR3 is TGCGCCAGCAGCCAAGCTGGGACTAATGAAAAACTGTTTTTT.

The chain uses TRBV6-6 and TRBJ2-7; maybe TRBD2 (6 bases). V was pared by 7 bases and J by 2 bases, with 18 bases between. The germline gives CDR1 MNHNY, CDR2 SVGAGI (reference sequence). CDR3 length: 15 amino acids. CDR3 in DNA: TGTGCCAGCATTCTTTGGGCTAGCGAGACCTACGAGCAGTACTTC. Translated, it gives CASILWASETYEQYF.

The chain links TRBV6-1 to TRBJ2-1; D perhaps matches TRBD1 (5 bases). V lost 2 bases to trimming and J lost 8 bases, with 10 bases between them. CDR1 MNHNS and CDR2 SASEGT come from the germline V gene. The CDR3 is 13 residues long. The CDR3 DNA follows: TGTGCCAGCAGTGAAAGTAAAGGGGATGAGCAGTTCTTC. Amino acid sequence: CASSESKGDEQFF.

The chain joins TRBV6-6 to TRBJ2-5; TRBD2 might be the D (6 bases). This CDR3 spans 14 amino acids. Trimming took 4 bases from V and 3 from J, leaving 12 bases between them. Per germline, CDR1 MNHNY and CDR2 SVGAGI (reference sequence). The CDR3 region is CASSSQGGEETQYF. CDR3 nucleotides: TGTGCCAGCAGTTCCCAGGGAGGCGAAGAGACCCAGTACTTC.

This clone was recorded once. This could be a read error, since a much larger clone is one nucleotide away. This chain connects TRBV28 to TRBJ1-1; D perhaps matches TRBD1 (5 bases). V was shortened by 6 bases and J by 3 bases, with 8 bases between the two germline ends. CDR1 MDHEN and CDR2 SYDVKM come from the germline V gene. This CDR3 has 12 residues. The DNA for the CDR3 is TGTGCCAGCAGGGGGGGGGACACTGAAGCTTTCTTT. Its protein is CASRGGDTEAFF.

The chain joins TRBV25-1 to TRBJ2-1; D gene ambiguous. With 4 bases removed from V and 3 bases from J, the gap between germline ends came to 7 bases. Germline loops: CDR1 MGHDK, CDR2 SYGVNS. The CDR3 extends over 13 amino acids. The CDR3 region has the DNA TGTGCCAGCAGTGTTGCGGACTACAATGAGCAGTTCTTC. Its translation: CASSVADYNEQFF.

Turning to this clone: Other DNA sequences of this sample code for an identical CDR3. The CDR3: CASSLGDRLTGELFF. DNA for the CDR3: TGCGCCAGCAGCCTGGGCGACAGACTCACCGGGGAGCTGTTTTTT. The chain couples TRBV5-1 to TRBJ2-2; D is possibly TRBD1 (5 bases). The CDR3 spans 15 residues. CDR1 and CDR2 from the germline V gene are SGHRS and YFSETQ. V was clipped by 4 bases and J by 4 bases, with 14 bases between them. The full variable domain, with the rest looked up from reference TRBV5-1 and TRBJ2-2, is KAGVTQTPRYLIKTRGQQVTLSCSPISGHRSVSWYQQTPGQGLQFLFEYFSETQRNKGNFPGRFSGRQFSNSRSEMNVSTLELGDSALYLCASSLGDRLTGELFFGEGSRLTVL.

J is TRBJ1-1 and V is TRBV28; tentative D call: TRBD1 (6 bases). Germline V gives CDR1 MDHEN, CDR2 SYDVKM. V was trimmed by 3 bases and J by 0 bases, leaving 20 bases between them. This CDR3 spans 18 amino acids. The CDR3 is CASSFRQAGTTLNTEAFF. In DNA, the CDR3 is TGTGCCAGCAGTTTCCGACAGGCTGGTACCACTTTGAACACTGAAGCTTTCTTT.

The chain carries TRBV27 and TRBJ1-1; D gene unclear. The germline V gene encodes CDR1 MNHEY and CDR2 SMNVEV (reference sequence). The CDR3 spans 14 residues. Trimming stripped 5 bases from V and 4 bases from J, with 14 bases between. DNA for the CDR3: TGTGCCAGCAGTCTATATTCCCGGGGCACTGAAGCTTTCTTT. Translating gives CASSLYSRGTEAFF.

This CDR3 reads CASSRVPGQGLMNTEAFF. CDR3 sequence (DNA): TGCGCCAGCAGCCGAGTCCCGGGACAGGGCCTAATGAACACTGAAGCTTTCTTT. The genes are TRBV4-1 and TRBJ1-1, with 9 bases lining up with TRBD1. From germline, CDR1 is MGHRA and CDR2 YSYEKL. The CDR3 loop spans 18 amino acids. J lost 0 bases, V lost 4 bases, and 12 bases had no gene match.

The CDR3 region is CASSYQVASSYEQYF. The DNA of the CDR3 is TGTGCCAGCAGCTACCAGGTAGCGTCCTCCTACGAGCAGTACTTC. J is TRBJ2-7 and V is TRBV13; possible D gene TRBD2, 5 bases. Germline V gives CDR1 PRHDT, CDR2 FYEKMQ (reference sequence). V lost 4 bases and J 0 bases, leaving 13 bases between the germline ends. The CDR3 covers 15 residues.

The chain uses TRBV21-1 and TRBJ2-7; TRBD2 is taken as the D call from the table, unchecked against the DNA. TRBV21-1 is a listed pseudogene. The CDR3 sequence is 18 residues long. The DNA of the CDR3 is TGTGCCAGCAGCAGGGAGGCCCCGTCGGGAGGAGCTATCGTGGAGCAGTACTTC. This translates into CASSREAPSGGAIVEQYF.

This chain connects TRBV7-9 to TRBJ2-3; 12 bases line up with TRBD2. The germline CDR1 and CDR2 sequences are SEHNR and FQNEAQ (reference sequence). The trim removed 10 bases at V and 4 bases at J, leaving 6 bases unmatched. The CDR3 is 14 amino acids. DNA for the CDR3: TGTGCCATACAGACTAGCGGGGGACCAGATACGCAGTATTTT. Translation gives CAIQTSGGPDTQYF.

The V call is TRBV27, the J call TRBJ1-5, with 9 positions matching TRBD1. The CDR3 has 15 residues. V shed 3 bases and J 6 bases; nucleotides not matched to a gene: 6. The germline CDR1 and CDR2 sequences are MNHEY and SMNVEV (reference sequence). The CDR3 region has the DNA TGTGCCAGCAGTTTGTCACAGGGGGCGGCTCAGCCCCAGCATTTT. It codes for CASSLSQGAAQPQHF.

V is TRBV27 and J is TRBJ2-3, with TRBD1 matching 8 bases. Germline-derived CDR1 and CDR2 are MNHEY and SMNVEV (reference sequence). Trimming at V came to 3 bases and at J to 1 base, leaving 3 bases not matched to a gene. This CDR3 has 15 amino acids. CDR3 protein: CASSLRGQGTDTQYF. The CDR3 nucleotides are TGTGCCAGCAGTTTGCGGGGACAGGGCACAGATACGCAGTATTTT.

The chain uses TRBV2 and TRBJ2-7, with 7 bases aligning to TRBD2. The length of the CDR3 is 14 residues. Germline CDR1 SNHLY, CDR2 FYNNEI. V dropped 5 bases and J dropped 7; count of bases not matched to a gene: 11. This chain's CDR3 is CASSLIGGLGEQYF. The CDR3 DNA reads as TGTGCCAGCAGTCTAATTGGAGGACTAGGAGAGCAGTACTTC.

J is TRBJ2-7 and V is TRBV7-9; D gene uncertain. Germline V gene lookup returns CDR1 SEHNR and CDR2 FQNEAQ (reference sequence). The CDR3 runs 14 residues. The germline V and J ends were trimmed by 5 bases and 5 bases, with 16 bases remaining between them. CDR3: CASSHTSLGDEQYF. The CDR3 nucleotides read TGTGCCAGCAGCCACACGTCCTTGGGCGACGAGCAGTACTTC.

As concerns this clone: This sample also contains other DNA sequences that code for the same CDR3. The chain joins TRBV5-1 to TRBJ2-3, with 9 bases aligning to TRBD2. J was trimmed by 1 base and V by 0 bases; bases with no gene match: 0. The CDR3 spans 15 residues. CDR1 and CDR2 (germline): SGHRS, YFSETQ. DNA of the CDR3: TGCGCCAGCAGCTTGGGGACTAGCGGCACAGATACGCAGTATTTT. Encoded protein: CASSLGTSGTDTQYF.

The gene calls are TRBV11-2 and TRBJ2-7; D may correspond to TRBD1 or TRBD2 (5 bases each). Trimming cost V 6 bases and J 1 base, with 10 bases left between them. The CDR3 is made up of 13 amino acids. Per germline, CDR1 SGHAT and CDR2 FQNNGV. CDR3 nucleotide sequence: TGTGCCAGCAGAGGGGACGGTTCCTACGAGCAGTACTTC. This translates into CASRGDGSYEQYF.